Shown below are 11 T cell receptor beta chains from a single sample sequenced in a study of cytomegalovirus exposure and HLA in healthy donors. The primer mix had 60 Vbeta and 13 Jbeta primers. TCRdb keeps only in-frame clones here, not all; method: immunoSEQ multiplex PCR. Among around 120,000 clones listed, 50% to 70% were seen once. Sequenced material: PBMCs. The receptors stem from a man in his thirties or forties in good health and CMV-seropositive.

CDR3 coding DNA: TGTGCCAGCAGCTTAGGGCCAGAGGGCACAGATACGCAGTATTTT. This translates into CASSLGPEGTDTQYF. The V and J genes are TRBV11-2 and TRBJ2-3; no firm D call. In germline, CDR1 is SGHAT, CDR2 FQNNGV. Trimming took 1 base from V and 1 from J, leaving 9 bases between them. This CDR3 is 15 amino acids long.

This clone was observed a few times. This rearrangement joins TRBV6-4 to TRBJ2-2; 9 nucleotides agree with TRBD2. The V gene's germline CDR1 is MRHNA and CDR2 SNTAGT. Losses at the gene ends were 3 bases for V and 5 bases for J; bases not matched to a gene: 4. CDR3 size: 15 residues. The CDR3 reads CASSESGGRTGELFF. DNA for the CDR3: TGTGCCAGCAGTGAAAGCGGGGGGAGGACCGGGGAGCTGTTTTTT.

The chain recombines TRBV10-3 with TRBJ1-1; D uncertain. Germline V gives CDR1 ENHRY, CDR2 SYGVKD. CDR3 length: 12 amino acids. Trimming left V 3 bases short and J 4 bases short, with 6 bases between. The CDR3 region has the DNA TGTGCCATCAGTGACAGTTTCACTGAAGCTTTCTTT. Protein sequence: CAISDSFTEAFF.

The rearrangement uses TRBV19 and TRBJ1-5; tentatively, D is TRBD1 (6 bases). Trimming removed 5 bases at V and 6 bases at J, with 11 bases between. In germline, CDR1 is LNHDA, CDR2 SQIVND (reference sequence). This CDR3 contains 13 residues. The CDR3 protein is CASSWGGLQPQHF. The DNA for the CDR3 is TGTGCCAGTAGTTGGGGGGGCCTTCAGCCCCAGCATTTT.

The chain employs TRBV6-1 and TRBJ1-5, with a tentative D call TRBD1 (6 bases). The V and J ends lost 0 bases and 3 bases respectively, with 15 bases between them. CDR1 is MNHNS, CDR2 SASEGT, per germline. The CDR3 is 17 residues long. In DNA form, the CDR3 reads TGTGCCAGCAGTGAAGCGCAGCCGGGACAAATCAATCAGCCCCAGCATTTT. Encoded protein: CASSEAQPGQINQPQHF.

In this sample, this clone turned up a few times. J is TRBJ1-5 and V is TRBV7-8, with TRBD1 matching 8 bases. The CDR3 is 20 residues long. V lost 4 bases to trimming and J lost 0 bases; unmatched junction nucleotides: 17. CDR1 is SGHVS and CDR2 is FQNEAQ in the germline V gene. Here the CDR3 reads CASSSSYFPGGAYSNQPQHF. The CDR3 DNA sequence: TGTGCCAGCAGCTCGTCCTACTTCCCAGGGGGCGCCTATAGCAATCAGCCCCAGCATTTT.

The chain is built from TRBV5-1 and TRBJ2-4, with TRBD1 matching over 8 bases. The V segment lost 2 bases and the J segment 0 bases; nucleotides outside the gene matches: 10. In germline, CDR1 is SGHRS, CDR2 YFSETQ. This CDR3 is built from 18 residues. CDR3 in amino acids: CASSFLGQEILAKNIQYF. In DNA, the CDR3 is TGCGCCAGCAGCTTCTTGGGACAGGAGATTTTAGCCAAAAACATTCAGTACTTC.

The CDR3 spells CASSSGQGYGYTF. The CDR3 coding sequence is TGTGCCAGCAGCTCAGGACAGGGTTATGGCTACACCTTC. This chain uses TRBV11-2 with TRBJ1-2, with 8 bases identical to TRBD1. V was pared by 4 bases and J by 5 bases, with 3 bases of the junction left unmatched. This CDR3 is built from 13 residues. Germline values: CDR1 SGHAT, CDR2 FQNNGV.

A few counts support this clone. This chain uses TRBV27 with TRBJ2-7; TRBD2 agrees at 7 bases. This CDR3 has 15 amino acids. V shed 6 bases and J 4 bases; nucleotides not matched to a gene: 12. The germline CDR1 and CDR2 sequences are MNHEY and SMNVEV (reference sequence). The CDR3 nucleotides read TGTGCCAGCAGCAAACCCCCCGGGGGGAGATACGAGCAGTACTTC. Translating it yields CASSKPPGGRYEQYF.

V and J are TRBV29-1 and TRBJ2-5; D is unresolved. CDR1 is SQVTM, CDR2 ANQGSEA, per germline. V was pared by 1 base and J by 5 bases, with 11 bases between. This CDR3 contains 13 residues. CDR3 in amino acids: CSVEAPSMETQYF. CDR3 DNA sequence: TGCAGCGTTGAAGCTCCGTCTATGGAGACCCAGTACTTC.

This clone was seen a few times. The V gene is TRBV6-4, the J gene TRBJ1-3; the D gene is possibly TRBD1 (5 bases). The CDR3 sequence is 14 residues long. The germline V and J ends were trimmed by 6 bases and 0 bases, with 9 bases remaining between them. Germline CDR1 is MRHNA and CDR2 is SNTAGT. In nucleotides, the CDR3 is TGTGCCAGCAGGGGGGGGAGCTCTGGAAACACCATATATTTT. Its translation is CASRGGSSGNTIYF.